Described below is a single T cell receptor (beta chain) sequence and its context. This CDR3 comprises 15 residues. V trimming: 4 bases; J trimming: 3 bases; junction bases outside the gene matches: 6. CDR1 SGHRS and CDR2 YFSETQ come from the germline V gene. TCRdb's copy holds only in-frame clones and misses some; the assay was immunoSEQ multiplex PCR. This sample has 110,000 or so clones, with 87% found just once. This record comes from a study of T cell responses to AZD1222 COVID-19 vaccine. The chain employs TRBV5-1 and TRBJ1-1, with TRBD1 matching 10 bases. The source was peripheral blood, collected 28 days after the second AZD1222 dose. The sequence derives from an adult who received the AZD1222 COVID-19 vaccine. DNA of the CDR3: TGCGCCAGCAGCCAGACAGGGGGCGCGCACACTGAAGCTTTCTTT. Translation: CASSQTGGAHTEAFF.